This record covers a single T cell receptor (beta chain). Its specificity is unknown. This entry is derived from a study of T cell responses to AZD1222 COVID-19 vaccine. TCRdb keeps only in-frame clones here, not all; method: immunoSEQ multiplex PCR. The sample gives under 150,000 clones, 90% of which show up once; around 1.6% is in the top ten. The study's findings and limits: Per reports, nearly half of all spike-specific TCRs target regions that are unmutated in variants. Only a handful of people who got AZD1222 tested seropositive at baseline. Vaccine-associated CD4 TCRs spanned spike, dominant at 160-218 and 743-854. The sample set comprised mostly white British donors with more females, and clonal diversity was possibly underestimated.

The V gene lost 0 bases and the J gene lost 6 bases, with 12 bases spanning the gap. The CDR3 contains 15 residues. From germline, CDR1 is PRHDT and CDR2 FYEKMQ (reference sequence). This TCR was recovered from an adult in good health. V and J are TRBV13 and TRBJ1-3, with D tentatively TRBD1 (5 bases). The input for sequencing was peripheral blood, taken on day 0 of AZD1222 vaccination. CDR3 DNA sequence: TGTGCCAGCAGCTTAGGCTACGACAGTATAAACACCATATATTTT. Residues: CASSLGYDSINTIYF.